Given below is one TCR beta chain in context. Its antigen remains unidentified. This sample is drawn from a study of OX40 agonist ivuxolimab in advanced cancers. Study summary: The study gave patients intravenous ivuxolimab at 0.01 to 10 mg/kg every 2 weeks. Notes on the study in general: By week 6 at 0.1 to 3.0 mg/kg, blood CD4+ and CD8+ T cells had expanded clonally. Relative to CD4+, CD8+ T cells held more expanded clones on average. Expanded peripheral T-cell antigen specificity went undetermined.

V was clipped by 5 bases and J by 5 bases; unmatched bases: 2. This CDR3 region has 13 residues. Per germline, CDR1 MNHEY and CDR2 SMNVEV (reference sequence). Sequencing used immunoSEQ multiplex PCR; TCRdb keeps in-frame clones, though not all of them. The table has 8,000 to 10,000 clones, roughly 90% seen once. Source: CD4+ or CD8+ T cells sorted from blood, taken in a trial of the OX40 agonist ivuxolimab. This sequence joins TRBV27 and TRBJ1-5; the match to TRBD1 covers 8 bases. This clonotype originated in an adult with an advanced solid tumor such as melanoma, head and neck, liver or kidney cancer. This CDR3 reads CASSPDRDQPQHF. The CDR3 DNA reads TGTGCCAGCAGTCCGGACAGGGATCAGCCCCAGCATTTT.